This T cell receptor (beta chain) was sequenced for a study of T-cell memory formation after mild COVID-19. This CDR3 contains 12 residues. The V end was cut by 5 bases, the J end by 10 bases, with 12 bases between. A word on this clonotype: Antigen: not known.

TCRdb independently ran MiXCR on the 5' RACE reads; one entry per CDR3 protein. This sample has 350,000 to 400,000 distinct CDR3 sequences, with more than 20% found just once. Findings of the study overall: Researchers report contracting CD4+ clones mostly in CM and EM, with CD8+ clones in EMRA. From day 15 to 85, contracting clones were balanced between CD4 and CD8, whereas later expanders leaned toward CD4+.

This receptor was identified in an adult woman who had mild COVID-19 (a few samples of this study predate the infection). Cell type and time point are not known. The chain is built from TRBV12-3 or TRBV12-4 and TRBJ2-1; a weak D match, TRBD2 (6 bases). The sequencing sample was made of PBMCs or a T cell subset sorted from them (not recorded which). This CDR3 is CASSRGEEEQFF. In DNA form, the CDR3 reads TGTGCCAGCAGTAGAGGGGAGGAGGAGCAGTTCTTC.